Presented here are 24 T cell receptor beta chains from one specimen sequenced in a study of T cell responses to AZD1222 COVID-19 vaccine. Sequencing was performed with immunoSEQ multiplex PCR; in TCRdb, only in-frame clones are kept and a portion is missing. The sample yields over 150,000 clones, 88% seen once. The sample was peripheral blood, taken on day 0 of AZD1222 vaccination. The receptor source for this set is an adult in good health.

V usage is TRBV6-1 and J usage is TRBJ1-6; no clear D. Germline values: CDR1 MNHNS, CDR2 SASEGT. The CDR3 length is 18 residues. V lost 0 bases and J 11 bases, leaving 23 bases between the germline ends. CDR3: CASSEARRGPRIGAPLHF. The CDR3 bases are TGTGCCAGCAGTGAAGCTCGACGCGGGCCACGGATCGGGGCACCCCTCCACTTT.

Only one count was recorded for this clone. This chain joins TRBV10-2 and TRBJ1-5; a weak D match, TRBD1 (6 bases). The CDR3 has 15 residues. The germline V gene has CDR1 WSHSY and CDR2 SAAADI. Trimming removed 2 bases from V and 7 bases from J, with 15 bases in between. The CDR3 protein is CASSESRGARQPQHF. DNA for the CDR3: TGCGCCAGCAGTGAGAGTAGGGGGGCACGACAGCCCCAGCATTTT.

This rearrangement joins TRBV7-6 to TRBJ2-2, with TRBD2 matching over 9 bases. V trimming: 5 bases; J trimming: 2 bases; junction bases outside the gene matches: 9. CDR1 and CDR2 from the germline V gene are SGHVS and FNYEAQ. This CDR3 has 17 residues. CDR3 sequence (DNA): TGTGCCAGCAGCCGTGAGACTAGCGGCCCTAACACCGGGGAGCTGTTTTTT. Its translation is CASSRETSGPNTGELFF. The whole variable domain, remainder taken from reference TRBV7-6 and TRBJ2-2, is GAGVSQSPRYKVTKRGQDVALRCDPISGHVSLYWYRQALGQGPEFLTYFNYEAQQDKSGLPNDRFSAERPEGSISTLTIQRTEQRDSAMYRCASSRETSGPNTGELFFGEGSRLTVL.

The chain combines TRBV5-1 with TRBJ1-1, with a tentative D call TRBD1 (5 bases). Deletions cut 9 bases from V and 2 bases from J, with 11 bases between. Germline loops: CDR1 SGHRS, CDR2 YFSETQ. The CDR3 is made up of 12 amino acids. Here the CDR3 DNA reads TGCGCCACAAGAGGGGCCAACACTGAAGCTTTCTTT. This codes for CATRGANTEAFF.

V is TRBV19 and J is TRBJ2-5; 10 bases match TRBD1. Losses at the gene ends were 4 bases for V and 5 bases for J; bases not matched to a gene: 7. The length of the CDR3 is 15 residues. Germline lookup yields CDR1 LNHDA and CDR2 SQIVND (reference sequence). The CDR3 region is CASSTTGTGEETQYF. The CDR3, as DNA: TGTGCCAGTAGTACAACCGGGACAGGGGAGGAGACCCAGTACTTC.

As regards this clone: Other nucleotide sequences from this sample produce the same CDR3. This chain uses TRBV7-9 with TRBJ1-1; D unclear. From germline, CDR1 is SEHNR and CDR2 FQNEAQ (reference sequence). The CDR3 loop spans 13 amino acids. Between the trimmed V and J ends, which lost 1 base and 1 base, there was a span of 4 bases. The chain's CDR3 is CASSLEGNTEAFF. The CDR3 DNA reads TGTGCCAGCAGCTTAGAGGGGAACACTGAAGCTTTCTTT.

The V and J genes are TRBV9 and TRBJ2-1; D unresolved. The CDR3 runs 15 residues. Germline V gene sequence: CDR1 SGDLS, CDR2 YYNGEE. V was cut by 0 bases and J by 0 bases, with 7 bases left in between. As DNA, the CDR3 is TGTGCCAGCAGCGTAGCCTGGAGCTCCTACAATGAGCAGTTCTTC. Protein: CASSVAWSSYNEQFF.

J is TRBJ2-1 and V is TRBV3-1 (or the pseudogene TRBV3-2); 11 bases map to TRBD2. Germline V gene lookup returns CDR1 LGHDT and CDR2 YNNKEL (reference sequence). The V gene end was trimmed by 3 bases and the J gene end by 5 bases; junction bases not matched to a gene: 9. There are 17 residues in the CDR3. CDR3 nucleotides: TGTGCCAGCAGCCAGGCCCCTAGCGGGGGGTCAGACAATGAGCAGTTCTTC. It codes for CASSQAPSGGSDNEQFF.

V is TRBV11-2 and J is TRBJ1-6, with D possibly matching TRBD1 (5 bases). The CDR3 is made up of 15 amino acids. The V gene lost 0 bases and the J gene lost 6 bases, with 9 bases spanning the gap. Germline CDR1 SGHAT, CDR2 FQNNGV. The CDR3 nucleotides are TGTGCCAGCAGCTTAGAACCGGGGCCTAATTCACCCCTCCACTTT. Protein: CASSLEPGPNSPLHF.

This rearrangement joins TRBV6-1 to TRBJ2-7, with a tentative D call TRBD1 (5 bases). Germline CDR1 reads MNHNS; CDR2 reads SASEGT. The CDR3 has 15 amino acids. Trimming took 0 bases from V and 4 from J, leaving 13 bases between them. CDR3 amino acids: CASSEAVSQGYEQYF. The CDR3 nucleotides are TGTGCCAGCAGTGAAGCAGTCAGCCAGGGTTACGAGCAGTACTTC.

The chain joins TRBV15 to TRBJ1-2; a possible D gene is TRBD1 (5 bases). Trimming took off 6 bases at V and 2 bases at J, with 16 bases between the two ends. Germline V gene lookup returns CDR1 LNHNV and CDR2 YYDKDF (reference sequence). This CDR3 is 15 amino acids long. The CDR3 region is CATSPGRATNYGYTF. As DNA, the CDR3 is TGTGCCACCAGTCCCGGCAGGGCAACGAACTATGGCTACACCTTC.

The V call is TRBV27, the J call TRBJ2-3; 8 nucleotides line up with TRBD2. The V gene's germline CDR1 is MNHEY and CDR2 SMNVEV (reference sequence). The CDR3 is made up of 16 amino acids. Trimming took 6 bases from V and 1 from J; bases not matched to a gene: 9. The CDR3 nucleotides are TGTGCCAGCAGGTCCCTTGAAGCGGGGGGCACAGATACGCAGTATTTT. This sequence encodes CASRSLEAGGTDTQYF.

This chain joins TRBV19 and TRBJ1-4; D is undetermined. This CDR3 has 14 residues. Germline V gene data show CDR1 as LNHDA and CDR2 as SQIVND (reference sequence). The V and J ends lost 0 bases and 4 bases respectively, with 6 bases between them. The CDR3, as DNA: TGTGCCAGTAGTATAGACGGCGTTAATGAAAAACTGTTTTTT. Protein product: CASSIDGVNEKLFF.

This chain uses TRBV6-5 with TRBJ1-5; D remains ambiguous. Germline V gives CDR1 MNHEY, CDR2 SVGAGI. This CDR3 contains 12 residues. Between the trimmed V and J ends, which lost 7 bases and 7 bases, there was a span of 11 bases. This CDR3 reads CASNGVGQPQHF. CDR3 in DNA: TGTGCCAGCAATGGGGTTGGGCAGCCCCAGCATTTT.

The gene calls are TRBV10-1 and TRBJ2-7; 7 bases are a match to TRBD2. V dropped 4 bases and J dropped 7; count of bases not matched to a gene: 13. Germline CDR1 reads WNHNN; CDR2 reads SYGVQD (reference sequence). The CDR3 is 15 residues long. CDR3 DNA sequence: TGCGCCAGCAGTGTGATCAGCGGGGTCCTCGGGGAGCAGTACTTC. Translation: CASSVISGVLGEQYF.

This chain connects TRBV2 to TRBJ1-6; TRBD1 is a possible D gene (5 bases). Between the trimmed V and J ends, which lost 2 bases and 2 bases, there was a span of 7 bases. Germline lookup yields CDR1 SNHLY and CDR2 FYNNEI. The CDR3 covers 15 residues. The CDR3: CASSERGTYNSPLHF. The CDR3 DNA reads as TGTGCCAGCAGTGAACGGGGGACCTATAATTCACCCCTCCACTTT.

The chain recombines TRBV7-9 with TRBJ1-1; D remains ambiguous. Trimming took 5 bases from V and 7 from J, leaving 11 bases between them. The germline CDR1 and CDR2 sequences are SEHNR and FQNEAQ (reference sequence). The CDR3 consists of 12 residues. CDR3 sequence: CASSLGAYEAFF. In DNA form, the CDR3 reads TGTGCCAGCAGCCTCGGAGCATATGAAGCTTTCTTT.

The V call is TRBV24-1, the J call TRBJ1-5; 7 bases align to TRBD1. V lost 2 bases, J lost 6 bases, and 6 bases stayed unmatched. From germline, CDR1 is KGHDR and CDR2 SFDVKD. CDR3 length equals 15 residues. The CDR3 nucleotides are TGTGCCACCAGTGATTCTACAGGGGCAGCTCAGCCCCAGCATTTT. Its protein is CATSDSTGAAQPQHF.

The rearrangement uses TRBV10-3 and TRBJ2-6; the D gene is possibly TRBD1 (6 bases). This CDR3 region has 14 residues. CDR1 is ENHRY, CDR2 SYGVKD, per germline. The ends were cut back, 5 bases at V and 1 base at J, with 6 bases in the middle. The CDR3, as DNA: TGTGCCATCAGTACAGGGTCTGGGGCCAACGTCCTGACTTTC. Encoded protein: CAISTGSGANVLTF.

This chain joins TRBV19 and TRBJ2-1, with 9 bases fitting TRBD1. The germline V gene encodes CDR1 LNHDA and CDR2 SQIVND (reference sequence). The CDR3 spans 15 residues. J was trimmed by 4 bases and V by 3 bases; bases with no gene match: 4. This chain's CDR3 is CASSIGTGSYNEQFF. The CDR3 nucleotides are TGTGCCAGTAGTATTGGGACAGGGAGTTACAATGAGCAGTTCTTC.

The V call is TRBV5-1, the J call TRBJ2-4, with D unresolved. V lost 1 base and J 1 base, leaving 9 bases between the germline ends. Germline CDR1 and CDR2: SGHRS and YFSETQ. CDR3 length equals 15 residues. DNA for the CDR3: TGCGCCAGCAGCTTGAGTGGAGCGGCCAAAAACATTCAGTACTTC. Its translation is CASSLSGAAKNIQYF.

The rearrangement uses TRBV7-3 and TRBJ1-1; D remains unclear. The V gene lost 6 bases and the J gene lost 1 base, with 12 bases spanning the gap. CDR3 length: 14 residues. The germline V gene has CDR1 SGHTA and CDR2 FQGTGA. CDR3 in amino acids: CASSFGRGNTEAFF. CDR3 bases: TGTGCCAGCAGTTTCGGCCGGGGGAACACTGAAGCTTTCTTT. The variable domain in full, with the rest retrieved from reference TRBV7-3 and TRBJ1-1, is GAGVSQTPSNKVTEKGKYVELRCDPISGHTALYWYRQSLGQGPEFLIYFQGTGAADDSGLPNDRFFAVRPEGSVSTLKIQRTERGDSAVYLCASSFGRGNTEAFFGQGTRLTVV.

The V call is TRBV9, the J call TRBJ2-2; D gene ambiguous. V shed 0 bases and J shed 4 bases, with 4 bases lying between them. In germline, CDR1 is SGDLS, CDR2 YYNGEE. CDR3 length equals 13 residues. The DNA for the CDR3 is TGTGCCAGCAGCGTAGGTCCCACCGGGGAGCTGTTTTTT. Its protein is CASSVGPTGELFF.

The chain has TRBV28 and TRBJ1-3, with TRBD1 as a possible D gene (5 bases). The V end was cut by 4 bases, the J end by 2 bases, with 12 bases between. The CDR3 has 15 residues. Germline V gene data show CDR1 as MDHEN and CDR2 as SYDVKM. CDR3 in amino acids: CASSSGTYTGNTIYF. The CDR3 nucleotides read TGTGCCAGCAGTTCCGGGACTTATACTGGAAACACCATATATTTT.